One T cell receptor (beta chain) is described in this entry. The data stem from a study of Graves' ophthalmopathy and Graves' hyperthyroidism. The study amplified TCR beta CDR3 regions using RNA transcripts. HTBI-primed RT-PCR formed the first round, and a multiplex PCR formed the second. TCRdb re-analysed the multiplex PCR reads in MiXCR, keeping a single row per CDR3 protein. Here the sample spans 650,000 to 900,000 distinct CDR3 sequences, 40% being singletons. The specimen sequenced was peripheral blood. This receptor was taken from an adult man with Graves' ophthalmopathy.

The CDR3 protein is CSQDVRVVYGYTF. CDR3 DNA: TGCAGCCAAGATGTGAGGGTAGTCTATGGCTACACCTTC. The V gene is TRBV29-1, the J gene TRBJ1-2, with no clear D. Germline V lookup: CDR1 SQVTM, CDR2 ANQGSEA. Trimming removed 8 bases from V and 4 bases from J, with 17 bases in between. The CDR3 has 13 amino acids.